The entry that follows covers one T cell receptor (beta chain) sequence. Profiling relied on immunoSEQ multiplex PCR, and the TCRdb table lists in-frame clones only, not all of them. The sample contains 190,000 or so clones, roughly four fifths of which appear only once. These data belong to a study of blood T cell repertoires in COVID-19. Looking at the study overall: Material from acute and convalescent COVID-19 was sourced from the United States, Italy and Spain.

The CDR3 is 14 amino acids. CDR1 and CDR2 (germline): SEHNR, FQNEAQ (reference sequence). The V gene end was trimmed by 5 bases and the J gene end by 3 bases; junction bases not matched to a gene: 4. The rearrangement uses TRBV7-9 and TRBJ2-7, with TRBD2 matching 10 bases. The TCR was taken from a man in his forties or fifties who had recovered from COVID-19. The sample comprised PBMCs or T cells enriched from blood (not recorded which). The chain's CDR3 is CASSPSGGGYEQYF. The DNA for the CDR3 is TGTGCCAGCAGCCCTAGCGGGGGTGGCTACGAGCAGTACTTC.